The 11 T cell receptor beta chains below all came from one sample that was sequenced in a study of blood T cell repertoires in COVID-19. Libraries were prepared by immunoSEQ multiplex PCR; TCRdb keeps only in-frame clonotypes and omits some of them. The sample holds roughly 200,000 clones, about 85% seen once. Sequenced sample: peripheral blood. Receptors originate from a person aged 70 to 79 with COVID-19, enrolled during active disease.

This clone was seen a handful of times. This sequence joins TRBV5-4 and TRBJ1-2; no firm D call. Trimming took off 0 bases at V and 7 bases at J, with 13 bases between the two ends. Germline V gene sequence: CDR1 SGHNT, CDR2 YYREEE (reference sequence). The length of the CDR3 is 14 residues. The CDR3 sequence: CASSLVAGTTGYTF. For the CDR3, the DNA is TGTGCCAGCAGCTTGGTAGCGGGAACAACTGGCTACACCTTC.

The V call is TRBV3-1 (or the pseudogene TRBV3-2), the J call TRBJ2-1; perhaps TRBD2 as D (5 bases). Germline-derived CDR1 and CDR2 are LGHDT and YNNKEL (reference sequence). The CDR3 runs 15 residues. Deletions cut 4 bases from V and 5 bases from J, with 15 bases between. Written as DNA, the CDR3 is TGTGCCAGCAGCCCACGGGCTGGACTCAACAATGAGCAGTTCTTC. The encoded protein is CASSPRAGLNNEQFF.

The V and J genes are TRBV9 and TRBJ1-2; D is unresolved. With 3 bases removed from V and 1 base from J, the gap between germline ends came to 10 bases. Germline CDR1 and CDR2: SGDLS and YYNGEE. The CDR3 consists of 14 residues. CDR3 DNA sequence: TGTGCCAGCAGCGAGCTGGGCCTTAACTATGGCTACACCTTC. Its translation is CASSELGLNYGYTF.

The chain has TRBV10-3 and TRBJ2-1; D possibly corresponds to TRBD2 (6 bases). Germline-derived CDR1 and CDR2 are ENHRY and SYGVKD. V lost 3 bases, J lost 0 bases, and 12 bases lay in between. The CDR3 loop spans 16 amino acids. The CDR3 coding sequence is TGTGCCATCAGTGACGGGACTGGAAGCTCCTACAATGAGCAGTTCTTC. Protein: CAISDGTGSSYNEQFF.

The CDR3 bases are TGTGCCAGCAGCCCAGGTTATGGGACAGGGTATCGGGGTAATGAAAAACTGTTTTTT. It is translated as CASSPGYGTGYRGNEKLFF. The chain employs TRBV7-2 and TRBJ1-4; 9 bases line up with TRBD1. The CDR3 loop spans 19 amino acids. The germline V gene encodes CDR1 SGHTA and CDR2 FQGNSA. The J segment lost 4 bases and the V segment lost 5 bases, leaving 17 bases of the junction unmatched.

The rearrangement uses TRBV4-3 and TRBJ2-5, with 11 bases aligning to TRBD2. The length of the CDR3 is 16 residues. The germline V gene encodes CDR1 LGHNA and CDR2 YSLEER. V shed 1 base and J 5 bases; nucleotides not matched to a gene: 6. The CDR3 is CASSQAPSGGWETQYF. In DNA, the CDR3 is TGCGCCAGCAGCCAAGCGCCTAGCGGGGGGTGGGAGACCCAGTACTTC.

The rearrangement uses TRBV3-1 (or the pseudogene TRBV3-2) and TRBJ1-4; D is possibly TRBD1 (5 bases). The CDR3 is made up of 16 amino acids. Trimming took 2 bases from V and 7 from J, leaving 17 bases between them. The germline V gene has CDR1 LGHDT and CDR2 YNNKEL (reference sequence). CDR3 sequence reads: CASSQKGGAAGEKLFF. CDR3 sequence (DNA): TGTGCCAGCAGCCAAAAGGGAGGGGCTGCGGGTGAAAAACTGTTTTTT.

The rearrangement links TRBV19 to TRBJ1-2, with D uncertain. The CDR3 contains 15 residues. Germline loops: CDR1 LNHDA, CDR2 SQIVND (reference sequence). Trimming pared 6 bases from V and 8 bases from J, leaving 22 bases between. CDR3 region: CASSINEVERSGYTF. In nucleotides, the CDR3 is TGTGCCAGTAGCATAAACGAGGTTGAAAGGTCGGGCTACACCTTC.

The genes are TRBV21-1 and TRBJ2-7; TRBD2 is the table's D call and was not checked against the DNA. TRBV21-1 corresponds to a pseudogene. The CDR3 runs 15 residues. CDR3 DNA sequence: TGTGCCAGCAGCGTTCCCGGGACTAGCGCCTACGAGCAGTACTTC. It codes for CASSVPGTSAYEQYF.

This clone was observed a single time. This sequence joins TRBV29-1 and TRBJ2-4; possible D gene TRBD2, 5 bases. The V end was cut by 5 bases, the J end by 2 bases, with 19 bases between. Germline CDR1 reads SQVTM; CDR2 reads ANQGSEA. CDR3 size: 16 residues. The chain's CDR3 is CSVYVPIGDTKNIQYF. The CDR3, as DNA: TGCAGCGTTTATGTCCCAATCGGGGATACCAAAAACATTCAGTACTTC.

V usage is TRBV12-3 or TRBV12-4 and J usage is TRBJ2-7, with 11 positions matching TRBD2. This CDR3 has 13 residues. J lost 6 bases, V lost 5 bases, and 3 bases had no gene match. The CDR3 region has the DNA TGTGCCAGCAGTCCGACTAGCGGGACCGAGCAGTACTTC. Encoded protein: CASSPTSGTEQYF.